This T cell receptor (beta chain) was found in a study of blood T cell repertoires in COVID-19 (dated by TCRdb to between 2020 and 2021). With respect to the entire study: Samples from collaborators originated in the United States, Italy and Spain and spanned both the acute and convalescent phases of COVID-19. The material from the prospective study consisted of cDNA or gDNA derived from T cells, B-cell-depleted T cells, or PBMCs. Subjects who had been exposed to COVID-19, were actively infected with it, or had recovered from it provided the deeply sampled blood TCRbeta repertoires that made up the dataset. The repertoires were released in a freely available public database intended as a resource for research on the immune response to SARS-CoV-2. Samples came from the ongoing ImmuneRACE study (first 160 participants) plus 1,254 subjects from 6 global collaborators. A de-identified subject ID, COVID-19 status, age in years and sex were almost always included in the sample metadata. HLA class I and class II types, where available, came from metadata supplied by the sample provider rather than from assay-based typing.

Enrolling through a virtual design, the prospective study's participants ranged in age from roughly 18 to 90 years and lived across roughly 24 United States geographic areas. Cohort assignment in the prospective study relied on participant-reported clinical history from a screening survey and a study questionnaire. ImmuneRACE Cohort 3 recovered participants were defined by two consecutive negative NP/OP PCR tests, healthcare professional clearance, or symptom resolution. Mobile phlebotomists in the prospective study collected whole blood, serum and a nasopharyngeal or oropharyngeal swab from every participant. Prospective study participants could optionally give additional blood draws and questionnaires over a roughly 2-month period. Blood samples from the prospective study were shipped frozen or at room temperature prior to DNA extraction. The immunoSEQ Assay, a bias-controlled multiplex PCR, was used to amplify TCRbeta CDR3 regions from genomic DNA. The authors processed their data as follows. The number of nucleated cells in each sample was estimated from the amplification of reference gene primers within the assay. To quantify the absolute abundance of each unique TCRbeta CDR3 rearrangement, sequence reads were collapsed and filtered. For each sample, productive Simpson clonality was calculated by taking the square root of Simpson's diversity index across productive rearrangements. What TCRdb holds here is the immuneACCESS table cut down to in-frame rearrangements. Part of the clones is not present; checked against another copy, under half of the missing clones reflect an unresolved V gene, and the others are unexplained. D and trimming come from the DNA, and the V and J calls and clone size come from that table. Within this sample are about 190,000 clones, with approximately 84% of them counted one time only. The ten top clones hold roughly 3% of the sample.

This clone was counted only a few times. Its antigen has not been determined. No much larger clone is present one base from it, and per-base qualities are unavailable. Clipping removes 3 bases from V and 2 bases from J, with 5 as the unmatched junction base count. The cysteine opens and the phenylalanine closes a CDR3 of 15 amino acids. Only the CDR3 DNA is retained, 45 bases long and in frame from the first base. CDR1 and CDR2 are drawn from the germline V gene (reference sequence): LNHDA, SQIVND. What the study reported, not specific to this receptor: The quantity of clinical and demographic metadata differed by source and by participant and was supplied without curation.

Sequenced input: PBMCs or T cells enriched from blood (not recorded which). The chain joins TRBV19 to TRBJ2-7, with 9 bases matching TRBD1. The origin of this receptor is a woman in her twenties or thirties who had recovered from COVID-19. The CDR3 reads CASSIGTGSTYEQYF. The base sequence is TGTGCCAGTAGTATTGGGACAGGGAGTACCTACGAGCAGTACTTC.